This passage covers 25 T cell receptor beta chains from one sample sequenced in a study of response to subunit inactivated influenza vaccine. TCRdb recomputed calls from the RT-PCR reads with MiXCR, one row per CDR3 protein. The data contain roughly 570,000 distinct CDR3 sequences, 13% to 15% of them singletons. The sample in question was PBMCs from blood, obtained approximately 12 days after vaccination. Source of these receptors: a man aged 50 or older who received an inactivated influenza vaccine.

This clonotype was recorded a few times. The chain employs TRBV30 and TRBJ1-6; D gene uncertain. This CDR3 is built from 13 residues. The germline CDR1 and CDR2 sequences are GTSNPN and SVGIG (reference sequence). Trimming cost V 4 bases and J 4 bases, with 8 bases left between them. The CDR3 nucleotides read TGTGCCTGGACCATCTCATATAATTCACCCCTCCACTTT. As protein: CAWTISYNSPLHF.

The chain carries TRBV20-1 and TRBJ1-4, with 10 bases aligning to TRBD1. Germline V lookup: CDR1 DFQATT, CDR2 SNEGSKA (reference sequence). J was trimmed by 6 bases and V by 0 bases; bases with no gene match: 7. CDR3 size: 16 residues. The CDR3 protein is CSARDRWGQGYEKLFF. The CDR3 DNA is TGCAGTGCTAGAGATAGGTGGGGACAGGGGTATGAAAAACTGTTTTTT.

The V gene is TRBV5-1, the J gene TRBJ1-1; possibly TRBD1 for D (6 bases). In germline, CDR1 is SGHRS, CDR2 YFSETQ. The V end lost 3 bases, the J end lost 4 bases, and 16 bases lay between the germline ends. The CDR3 sequence is 15 residues long. The CDR3 loop reads CASSSRQAWSTEAFF. The CDR3 coding sequence is TGCGCCAGCAGCTCCAGACAGGCATGGAGCACTGAAGCTTTCTTT.

There are a few counts of this clonotype. The V gene is TRBV5-5, the J gene TRBJ2-1; 14 bases align to TRBD2. Germline CDR1 reads SGHKS; CDR2 reads YYEKEE (reference sequence). The CDR3 is made up of 17 amino acids. Trimming took 2 bases from V and 6 from J; bases not matched to a gene: 7. CDR3 DNA sequence: TGTGCCAGCAGCTTAGTGACTAGCGGGGGGGCCGCCAATGAGCAGTTCTTC. Translation gives CASSLVTSGGAANEQFF.

This clonotype came up once. The chain recombines TRBV18 with TRBJ2-7; 14 nucleotides agree with TRBD2. The CDR3 is made up of 16 amino acids. In germline, CDR1 is KGHSH, CDR2 LQKENI. J lost 5 bases, V lost 6 bases, and 9 bases had no gene match. The CDR3: CASSPGLAGGLNEQYF. DNA for the CDR3: TGTGCCAGCTCTCCCGGACTAGCGGGAGGTCTCAACGAGCAGTACTTC.

This chain links TRBV5-6 with TRBJ2-3; D is undetermined. The germline V gene encodes CDR1 SGHDT and CDR2 YYEEEE. Trimming took 4 bases from V and 2 from J, leaving 8 bases between them. CDR3 length: 13 residues. The CDR3 nucleotides read TGTGCCAGCAGCCCCTCTAACACAGATACGCAGTATTTT. This translates into CASSPSNTDTQYF.

The chain carries TRBV14 and TRBJ2-5, with 10 bases aligning to TRBD2. There are 15 residues in the CDR3. The germline CDR1 and CDR2 sequences are SGHDN and FVKESK. V lost 4 bases and J lost 6; bases outside the gene matches: 8. CDR3 sequence: CASSLQRGGSQTQYF. In DNA, the CDR3 is TGTGCCAGCAGCCTACAGCGGGGGGGCTCACAGACCCAGTACTTC.

Here the CDR3 reads CSVEEGTSGETQYF. For the CDR3, the DNA is TGCAGCGTTGAAGAGGGGACTAGCGGAGAGACCCAGTACTTC. V gene TRBV29-1 combines with J gene TRBJ2-5, with 11 bases fitting TRBD2. The V gene end was trimmed by 0 bases and the J gene end by 4 bases; junction bases not matched to a gene: 1. CDR1 is SQVTM and CDR2 is ANQGSEA in the germline V gene. This CDR3 comprises 14 residues.

This clonotype was seen a few times. CDR3: CASSQDLQSYEQYF. The DNA for the CDR3 is TGCGCCAGCAGCCAAGATTTACAGTCCTACGAGCAGTACTTC. The chain is built from TRBV4-3 and TRBJ2-7; D unclear. V lost 0 bases and J lost 1, with 7 bases in between. From germline, CDR1 is LGHNA and CDR2 YSLEER. The length of the CDR3 is 14 residues.

The chain carries TRBV2 and TRBJ1-2, with D perhaps TRBD1 (5 bases). V lost 7 bases to trimming and J lost 4 bases, with 16 bases between them. The CDR3 extends over 14 amino acids. CDR1 and CDR2 (germline): SNHLY, FYNNEI. As DNA, the CDR3 is TGTGCCAGCAACCCCGCAGGGATGGGCTATGGCTACACCTTC. Protein: CASNPAGMGYGYTF.

The gene calls are TRBV29-1 and TRBJ2-1; 10 bases fit TRBD1. Germline CDR1 reads SQVTM; CDR2 reads ANQGSEA. V lost 7 bases, J lost 0 bases, and 6 bases stayed unmatched. The CDR3 runs to 15 residues. CDR3 sequence (DNA): TGCAGCGCCAGACAGGGGGCGACCTCCTACAATGAGCAGTTCTTC. This codes for CSARQGATSYNEQFF.

This clonotype turned up a few times. This chain connects TRBV6-1 to TRBJ2-7; D gene unclear. Per germline, CDR1 MNHNS and CDR2 SASEGT. Trimming pared 7 bases from V and 2 bases from J, leaving 12 bases between. This CDR3 is 13 amino acids long. The CDR3 DNA reads as TGTGCCAGCATGGTCCCGACGACCTACGAGCAGTACTTC. As protein: CASMVPTTYEQYF.

The V and J genes are TRBV9 and TRBJ2-1; D might be TRBD1 (6 bases). The ends were cut back, 3 bases at V and 9 bases at J, with 22 bases in the middle. The germline V gene has CDR1 SGDLS and CDR2 YYNGEE. CDR3 length: 16 amino acids. CDR3 in DNA: TGTGCCAGCAGCGAGGGGGAACTAGTATTCGCGGGTGAGCAGTTCTTC. This translates into CASSEGELVFAGEQFF.

This clonotype was counted ten times or more. The chain employs TRBV25-1 and TRBJ2-1, with 10 nucleotides matching TRBD1. The germline CDR1 and CDR2 sequences are MGHDK and SYGVNS. V lost 5 bases and J lost 2; bases outside the gene matches: 3. The CDR3 contains 15 residues. CDR3 nucleotides: TGTGCCAGCAGTCGGGGGACAGGGGCCTACAATGAGCAGTTCTTC. Amino acids: CASSRGTGAYNEQFF.

This clonotype was found a few times. CDR3 in DNA: TGTGCCAGCAGCTCCTCACTGACCGGGGAGCTGTTTTTT. It translates to CASSSSLTGELFF. The rearrangement uses TRBV7-2 and TRBJ2-2; D is uncertain. This CDR3 has 13 residues. The V end lost 4 bases, the J end lost 5 bases, and 8 bases lay between the germline ends. Germline CDR1 reads SGHTA; CDR2 reads FQGNSA.

Turning to this clonotype: Given a much more abundant clone one base away, this may be a read error. The genes are TRBV7-2 and TRBJ2-2, with D uncertain. The ends were cut back, 2 bases at V and 1 base at J, with 5 bases in the middle. The CDR3 extends over 14 amino acids. Germline CDR1 SGHTA, CDR2 FQGNSA. The CDR3 loop reads CASSLFRNTGELFF. DNA for the CDR3: TGTGCCAGCAGCTTATTTAGGAACACCGGGGAGCTGTTTTTT.

This clonotype appeared many times. The chain recombines TRBV5-1 with TRBJ2-1; 7 bases are a match to TRBD1. V dropped 2 bases and J dropped 5; count of bases not matched to a gene: 1. This CDR3 is built from 13 residues. Per germline, CDR1 SGHRS and CDR2 YFSETQ. The CDR3 DNA is TGCGCCAGCAGCTTAGGACAGGACAATGAGCAGTTCTTC. Protein product: CASSLGQDNEQFF.

V and J are TRBV3-1 and TRBJ1-2, with a tentative D call TRBD1 (5 bases). Germline V gene sequence: CDR1 LGHDT, CDR2 YNNKEL (reference sequence). This CDR3 has 12 amino acids. V lost 1 base and J lost 5, with 5 bases in between. The CDR3 DNA follows: TGTGCCAGCAGCCAAGGACAGTATGGCTACACCTTC. Translated, it gives CASSQGQYGYTF.

This clonotype occurred many times. The chain is built from TRBV21-1 and TRBJ1-5; TRBD1, the D gene given by the table, was not confirmed from the DNA. TRBV21-1 is a documented pseudogene. The CDR3 is 15 residues long. CDR3 nucleotides: TGTGCCAGCAGCAGGGGCGGTAATAGCAATCAGCCCCAGCATTTT. This codes for CASSRGGNSNQPQHF.

The chain uses TRBV12-3 or TRBV12-4 and TRBJ2-7, with TRBD1 as a possible D gene (6 bases). This CDR3 spans 12 amino acids. Deletions cut 8 bases from V and 3 bases from J, with 11 bases between. CDR3 loop: CASRTENYEQYF. The CDR3 nucleotides are TGTGCCAGCCGGACAGAGAACTACGAGCAGTACTTC.

The gene calls are TRBV7-2 and TRBJ2-3, with 7 bases that match TRBD1. The CDR3 totals 15 residues. CDR1 is SGHTA and CDR2 is FQGNSA in the germline V gene. V lost 5 bases to trimming and J lost 4 bases; unmatched junction nucleotides: 9. DNA for the CDR3: TGTGCCAGCAGCCGCGACAGGGTTCGAGCAGATACGCAGTATTTT. It specifies CASSRDRVRADTQYF. Full variable domain (outside the CDR3, taken from reference TRBV7-2 and TRBJ2-3): GAGVSQSPSNKVTEKGKDVELRCDPISGHTALYWYRQSLGQGLEFLIYFQGNSAPDKSGLPSDRFSAERTGGSVSTLTIQRTQQEDSAVYLCASSRDRVRADTQYFGPGTRLTVL.

This clonotype was seen at least ten times. This chain links TRBV29-1 with TRBJ2-7, with D unresolved. Germline loops: CDR1 SQVTM, CDR2 ANQGSEA. CDR3 length: 11 residues. V lost 6 bases and J lost 2, with 8 bases in between. The CDR3 here is CSVGEPYEQYF. The CDR3 DNA sequence: TGCAGCGTCGGCGAACCCTACGAGCAGTACTTC.

This clonotype was seen more than once but under ten times. V is TRBV7-8 and J is TRBJ2-5; TRBD1 matches 7 bases. CDR1 is SGHVS and CDR2 is FQNEAQ in the germline V gene. Losses at the gene ends were 5 bases for V and 2 bases for J; bases not matched to a gene: 11. There are 16 residues in the CDR3. CDR3: CASSIRRYRGQETQYF. The CDR3 region has the DNA TGTGCCAGCAGCATCCGGCGTTACAGGGGACAAGAGACCCAGTACTTC.

The chain employs TRBV4-3 and TRBJ1-1, with D unclear. The ends were cut back, 6 bases at V and 4 bases at J, with 15 bases in the middle. The CDR3 has 14 amino acids. CDR1 and CDR2 from the germline V gene are LGHNA and YSLEER. This CDR3 reads CASSAWRASTEAFF. For the CDR3, the DNA is TGCGCCAGCAGTGCCTGGAGGGCTTCCACTGAAGCTTTCTTT.

The V gene is TRBV27, the J gene TRBJ1-6, with TRBD1 matching over 11 bases. The V segment lost 4 bases and the J segment 9 bases; nucleotides outside the gene matches: 5. This CDR3 has 15 amino acids. CDR1 is MNHEY and CDR2 is SMNVEV in the germline V gene (reference sequence). The CDR3 sequence: CASSYRTGGGSPLHF. Here the CDR3 DNA reads TGTGCCAGCAGTTATCGGACAGGGGGCGGTTCACCCCTCCACTTT.